The sequence of this T cell receptor beta chain was determined in a study of human T cells and chemical hapten exposure. Study summary: Sensitizing treatment utilized 2% DPC over a roughly 2 cm by roughly 2 cm portion of upper inner arm skin. Variation in per-sample TCR yields came mainly from small pooled library volume differences.

V dropped 0 bases and J dropped 0 bases, with 8 bases sitting between them. The CDR3 is 14 amino acids. The germline V gene has CDR1 DFQATT and CDR2 SNEGSKA (reference sequence). This clonotype has only a few counts. The sample's time point: patch test 3, about 24 weeks after DPC sensitization. Treatment here: therapeutic diphenylcyclopropenone sensitization with weekly scalp DPC. Each patch test followed a blood draw. TCRdb called the RACE reads again in MiXCR, with one record for every CDR3 protein. The data show more than 45,000 distinct CDR3 sequences, around 11% seen once. The sequence was collected from a man aged 30 to 45 with alopecia areata. Some clones in this sample may be carry-over from other donors' samples. The material sequenced was whole blood, taken in connection with sensitization to the hapten diphenylcyclopropenone (DPC). The rearrangement links TRBV20-1 to TRBJ1-2; D uncertain. The CDR3 region is CSARDGSANYGYTF. For the CDR3, the DNA is TGCAGTGCTAGAGATGGCAGTGCTAACTATGGCTACACCTTC.